This T cell receptor (beta chain) was profiled in a study of blood T cell repertoires in COVID-19. For the study at large: Researchers got acute and convalescent COVID-19 samples from the United States, Italy and Spain.

Some clones are missing from TCRdb's copy, which holds only in-frame ones; the method was immunoSEQ multiplex PCR. The profile covers more than 150,000 clones, with roughly 94% appearing a single time and roughly 0.76% taken by the ten largest. Enrolled during active infection, Seattle patients were then followed longitudinally. Germline values: CDR1 LNHDA, CDR2 SQIVND (reference sequence). Trimming cost V 7 bases and J 9 bases; bases outside gene matches: 10. The CDR3 loop spans 14 amino acids. Sample: peripheral blood. The clonotype originates from a man younger than 45 with COVID-19, enrolled during active disease. This chain joins TRBV19 and TRBJ1-5; TRBD1 matches 9 bases. As DNA, the CDR3 is TGTGCCAGTACCCCGGGGACAGGGAGGATGCCCCAGCATTTT. Protein: CASTPGTGRMPQHF. The whole variable domain, filled in from reference TRBV19 and TRBJ1-5, reads DGGITQSPKYLFRKEGQNVTLSCEQNLNHDAMYWYRQDPGQGLRLIYYSQIVNDFQKGDIAEGYSVSREKKESFPLTVTSAQKNPTAFYLCASTPGTGRMPQHFGDGTRLSIL.